A single sample gave rise to the 12 T cell receptor beta chains below, sequenced in a study of yellow fever vaccine responses in identical twins. Each CDR3 protein is one row after TCRdb ran MiXCR on the RT-PCR reads. The table has over a thousand distinct CDR3 sequences, approximately 83% seen once; the top ten hold around 24%. Here the sequenced sample was T cells from blood (PBMCs), unsorted or a sorted subset (not recorded which), taken before or after yellow fever vaccination (not recorded which). The receptors originated from a female donor who received the yellow fever vaccine.

This rearrangement joins TRBV11-1 to TRBJ2-1, with 11 bases lining up with TRBD2. With V trimmed by 2 bases and J by 8 bases, 8 bases remained unmatched. Germline V gene data show CDR1 as SGHAT and CDR2 as FQDESV (reference sequence). The CDR3 runs 16 residues. Written as DNA, the CDR3 is TGTGCCAGCAGCTTAAGGCCTAGCGGGGGGTTTCATGAGCAGTTCTTC. This gives the protein CASSLRPSGGFHEQFF.

In this sample, this clonotype is hyperexpanded. This chain connects TRBV4-3 to TRBJ2-1; D is unresolved. CDR3 length: 16 amino acids. Per the germline V gene, CDR1 is LGHNA and CDR2 is YSLEER. With 0 bases removed from V and 0 bases from J, the gap between germline ends came to 9 bases. In nucleotides, the CDR3 is TGCGCCAGCAGCCAAGATGCGTTAAGCTCCTACAATGAGCAGTTCTTC. It yields the protein CASSQDALSSYNEQFF.

A single count supports this clonotype. This chain connects TRBV5-4 to TRBJ2-3; D unclear. The CDR3 has 14 amino acids. The V end was cut by 0 bases, the J end by 4 bases, with 9 bases between. Germline values: CDR1 SGHNT, CDR2 YYREEE (reference sequence). The CDR3 reads CASSLGLLADTQYF. The CDR3 DNA sequence: TGTGCCAGCAGCTTGGGACTGCTGGCAGATACGCAGTATTTT. Supplemented by reference TRBV5-4 and TRBJ2-3, the full variable domain reads ETGVTQSPTHLIKTRGQQVTLRCSSQSGHNTVSWYQQALGQGPQFIFQYYREEENGRGNFPPRFSGLQFPNYSSELNVNALELDDSALYLCASSLGLLADTQYFGPGTRLTVL.

The V call is TRBV13, the J call TRBJ2-7; the match to TRBD1 covers 8 bases. Germline lookup yields CDR1 PRHDT and CDR2 FYEKMQ (reference sequence). J was trimmed by 3 bases and V by 6 bases; bases with no gene match: 1. This CDR3 is 12 amino acids long. The chain's CDR3 is CASRGQVYEQYF. CDR3 coding DNA: TGTGCCAGCAGGGGACAGGTCTACGAGCAGTACTTC.

On this clonotype itself: The conserved phenylalanine or tryptophan normally closing the CDR3 is absent here, so this likely arose from a read error. The chain is built from TRBV10-3 and TRBJ1-2; 7 positions agree with TRBD1. Per germline, CDR1 ENHRY and CDR2 SYGVKD. V trimming: 6 bases; J trimming: 6 bases; junction bases outside the gene matches: 10. This CDR3 is built from 14 residues. The chain's CDR3 is CAISASSQGNGYTI. In DNA form, the CDR3 reads TGTGCCATCAGCGCGAGTTCACAGGGGAATGGCTACACCATC.

This sequence joins TRBV11-2 and TRBJ2-3; 10 nucleotides agree with TRBD2. V lost 8 bases to trimming and J lost 3 bases; unmatched junction nucleotides: 14. CDR1 and CDR2 (germline): SGHAT, FQNNGV. This CDR3 is built from 17 residues. The CDR3 region has the DNA TGTGCCAGCGCCTCGGAGTGGCTAGCGGGAGTAACAGATACGCAGTATTTT. Protein: CASASEWLAGVTDTQYF.

V gene TRBV6-1 combines with J gene TRBJ1-2, with 7 nucleotides matching TRBD1. Losses at the gene ends were 5 bases for V and 2 bases for J; bases not matched to a gene: 11. The V gene's germline CDR1 is MNHNS and CDR2 SASEGT. The CDR3 sequence is 16 residues long. CDR3 sequence (DNA): TGTGCCAGCAGTCTCGCTACAGGGGTGGGGAACTATGGCTACACCTTC. Protein sequence: CASSLATGVGNYGYTF.

The chain uses TRBV29-1 and TRBJ2-2; D is uncertain. Germline values: CDR1 SQVTM, CDR2 ANQGSEA. Trimming removed 5 bases at V and 0 bases at J, with 10 bases between. This CDR3 has 14 amino acids. In DNA, the CDR3 is TGCAGCGTTTTTGTCCTAGCGAACACCGGGGAGCTGTTTTTT. Its translation is CSVFVLANTGELFF.

This clonotype has more than one count but fewer than ten. The rearrangement joins TRBV10-1 to TRBJ1-6; no clear D gene. The CDR3 covers 10 residues. The germline gives CDR1 WNHNN, CDR2 SYGVQD (reference sequence). V lost 5 bases and J lost 14, with 7 bases in between. The CDR3 loop is CASSKASLHF. CDR3 DNA: TGCGCCAGCAGTAAGGCATCCCTCCACTTT.

The J gene is TRBJ2-2, the V gene TRBV7-9, with D unresolved. CDR1 and CDR2 from the germline V gene are SEHNR and FQNEAQ (reference sequence). The CDR3 runs 13 residues. Trimming stripped 5 bases from V and 3 bases from J, with 7 bases between. The DNA for the CDR3 is TGTGCCAGCAGCACCGTGCACACCGGGGAGCTGTTTTTT. Translation: CASSTVHTGELFF.

This clonotype has a handful of counts. The chain joins TRBV30 to TRBJ1-2; possibly TRBD1 for D (5 bases). Germline V gene data show CDR1 as GTSNPN and CDR2 as SVGIG (reference sequence). The CDR3 sequence is 10 residues long. The chain's CDR3 is CACTGPGYTF. The CDR3, as DNA: TGTGCTTGTACAGGTCCCGGCTACACCTTC.

This rearrangement joins TRBV4-1 to TRBJ1-1, with 11 bases identical to TRBD1. There are 16 residues in the CDR3. The trim removed 3 bases at V and 12 bases at J, leaving 15 bases unmatched. Germline loops: CDR1 MGHRA, CDR2 YSYEKL. The CDR3 loop is CASSHVNPGQGADTFF. The CDR3 region has the DNA TGCGCCAGCAGCCACGTCAATCCCGGACAGGGGGCAGACACTTTCTTT.